Presented here are 5 T cell receptor beta chains from one specimen sequenced in a study of spatial heterogeneity in lung cancer. MiXCR, run by TCRdb on the 5' RACE reads, gives a single entry per CDR3 protein. This sample has more than 15,000 distinct CDR3 sequences, with 6% to 7% found just once. Time point reported: sample taken at primary tumor resection. These receptors' antigens are unknown. Study results and limitations: Tracking of tumor mutation counts was seen in expanded intratumoral alpha and beta TCR counts.

This specimen was lung tumor tissue, taken at surgery. These receptor sequences come from a male donor with early-stage non-small cell lung cancer.

This clonotype is medium-sized (0.01 to 0.1%). The V call is TRBV12-3 or TRBV12-4, the J call TRBJ2-2, with a tentative D call TRBD1 (6 bases). CDR3 length: 17 residues. The V gene lost 0 bases and the J gene lost 2 bases, with 13 bases spanning the gap. The CDR3 region is CASSLAQGLGNTGELFF. The CDR3 nucleotides are TGTGCCAGCAGTTTAGCACAGGGTCTTGGAAACACCGGGGAGCTGTTTTTT.

This clonotype showed up many times. This chain connects TRBV24-1 to TRBJ2-2; 9 bases align to TRBD1. Germline V CDR1 and CDR2: KGHDR, SFDVKD. This CDR3 is 16 amino acids long. V gave up 5 bases and J gave up 3 bases; unmatched junction bases: 6. CDR3 region: CATSGWTGVDTGELFF. The CDR3 DNA reads as TGTGCCACCAGTGGGTGGACAGGGGTCGACACCGGGGAGCTGTTTTTT.

This clonotype is medium-sized in the sample. This rearrangement joins TRBV7-9 to TRBJ1-5; TRBD1 is a possible D gene (6 bases). Germline-derived CDR1 and CDR2 are SEHNR and FQNEAQ (reference sequence). Trimming removed 4 bases from V and 5 bases from J, with 12 bases in between. The length of the CDR3 is 14 residues. The chain's CDR3 is CASSSQGTDQPQHF. The CDR3 DNA reads as TGTGCCAGCAGCTCACAGGGTACGGATCAGCCCCAGCATTTT.

In this sample, this clonotype turned up many times. A read error may account for a junction end that differs from germline. This chain joins TRBV7-7 and TRBJ2-3; perhaps TRBD2 as D (7 bases). The germline gives CDR1 SSHAT, CDR2 FNYEAQ (reference sequence). The CDR3 runs to 16 residues. This CDR3 is CASSPLGGGGADTQYF. The CDR3 DNA reads TGTGCTAGCAGCCCCCTCGGAGGGGGAGGGGCAGATACGCAGTATTTT.

This clonotype was recorded at least ten times. The V call is TRBV20-1, the J call TRBJ1-5; D is undetermined. Between the trimmed V and J ends, which lost 0 bases and 1 base, there was a span of 1 base. CDR3 size: 12 residues. Germline V gene lookup returns CDR1 DFQATT and CDR2 SNEGSKA (reference sequence). The CDR3 nucleotides read TGCAGTGCTAGAGAGAGCAATCAGCCCCAGCATTTT. Translation: CSARESNQPQHF.